The T cell receptor (beta chain) described here comes from a study of T cell repertoires in cytomegalovirus infection. As for the study in general: CMV infection and matching HLA type were both indicated by public TCR beta signatures. Overall study findings and caveats: Carriage of CMV together with the relevant HLA was identifiable through cumulative public TCR beta family frequency.

TCRdb redid the calling of the reads with MiXCR, one entry per CDR3 protein. Of about 83,000 distinct CDR3 sequences listed, roughly a quarter were seen once; the top ten hold 50%. This clonotype appeared a few times. Antigen specificity is unknown. Germline V CDR1 and CDR2: LGHNA, YSLEER. V was trimmed by 7 bases and J by 7 bases, leaving 13 bases between them. The CDR3 contains 13 residues. The clonotype was recovered from a human donor in good health (CMV status not recorded). Some clones in this sample may be carry-over from other donors' samples. The sequencing here drew on CD8+ T cells from cultured PBMCs, taken from culture after CMV antigen stimulation. The rearrangement joins TRBV4-3 to TRBJ2-2; weak D call: TRBD1 (5 bases). CDR3 nucleotide sequence: TGCGCCAGCACCTCAGGGTATAACGGGGAGCTGTTTTTT. This gives the protein CASTSGYNGELFF.